Listed here are 12 T cell receptor beta chains from one sample, sequenced in a study of shared clonotypes between healthy human individuals. Sequenced by immunoSEQ multiplex PCR; TCRdb stores in-frame clones only, minus some. The data contain roughly 500,000 clones, around 80% of them singletons. The sample was PBMCs. All receptors derive from a woman aged 40 to 50 in good health. Some clones in this sample may be carry-over from other donors' samples.

The chain uses TRBV14 and TRBJ2-1; D not resolved. This CDR3 contains 14 residues. From germline, CDR1 is SGHDN and CDR2 FVKESK. Trimming stripped 4 bases from V and 3 bases from J, with 10 bases between. CDR3 nucleotide sequence: TGTGCCAGCAGCCTCGTAGGGCGCTACAATGAGCAGTTCTTC. Translation: CASSLVGRYNEQFF.

This clone was recorded once. The chain is built from TRBV19 and TRBJ2-3; weak D call: TRBD2 (6 bases). Germline V gene data show CDR1 as LNHDA and CDR2 as SQIVND (reference sequence). This CDR3 has 16 residues. Trimming stripped 8 bases from V and 0 bases from J, with 18 bases between. The CDR3 reads CASSGGLGRSTDTQYF. CDR3 DNA sequence: TGTGCCAGTTCCGGGGGATTGGGCCGTAGCACAGATACGCAGTATTTT.

The chain employs TRBV10-1 and TRBJ2-5; 8 nucleotides line up with TRBD1. The CDR3 has 16 residues. Germline CDR1 reads WNHNN; CDR2 reads SYGVQD (reference sequence). V lost 2 bases, J lost 3 bases, and 8 bases stayed unmatched. The CDR3 DNA sequence: TGCGCCAGCAGTGAGCCTGCGACAGGGGACGAAGAGACCCAGTACTTC. Amino acids: CASSEPATGDEETQYF.

The J gene is TRBJ2-7, the V gene TRBV19, with TRBD1 identical over 7 bases. Germline assignment: CDR1 LNHDA and CDR2 SQIVND (reference sequence). This CDR3 region has 12 residues. Trimming at V came to 10 bases and at J to 1 base, leaving 4 bases not matched to a gene. The CDR3: CATSTGSYEQYF. CDR3 nucleotide sequence: TGTGCCACCTCGACAGGGTCCTACGAGCAGTACTTC.

This clone was detected many times. The V and J genes are TRBV5-1 and TRBJ2-7, with D perhaps TRBD1 (6 bases). Germline CDR1 is SGHRS and CDR2 is YFSETQ. V lost 4 bases and J lost 2, with 13 bases in between. The CDR3 loop spans 14 amino acids. The CDR3 sequence: CASSQGTVTYEQYF. For the CDR3, the DNA is TGCGCCAGCAGCCAGGGGACCGTCACCTACGAGCAGTACTTC.

The chain carries TRBV30 and TRBJ2-5; D is unclear. Trimming removed 7 bases at V and 3 bases at J, with 15 bases between. This CDR3 spans 13 amino acids. Germline lookup yields CDR1 GTSNPN and CDR2 SVGIG (reference sequence). The CDR3, as DNA: TGTGCCTACTCGGGCACACCCGAAGAGACCCAGTACTTC. It codes for CAYSGTPEETQYF.

The chain couples TRBV11-2 to TRBJ1-4; no firm D call. CDR1 and CDR2 from the germline V gene are SGHAT and FQNNGV. V was clipped by 5 bases and J by 10 bases, with 11 bases between them. This CDR3 has 12 residues. CDR3 in DNA: TGTGCCAGCAGCACGGTGGACCGAAAACTGTTTTTT. Translation: CASSTVDRKLFF.

The chain employs TRBV7-9 and TRBJ1-4; D possibly corresponds to TRBD1 (5 bases). The length of the CDR3 is 16 residues. V was cut by 4 bases and J by 5 bases, with 17 bases left in between. Germline lookup yields CDR1 SEHNR and CDR2 FQNEAQ (reference sequence). CDR3 residues: CASSSGEGRRNEKLFF. Here the CDR3 DNA reads TGTGCCAGCAGCTCCGGGGAGGGGCGCAGAAATGAAAAACTGTTTTTT.

The chain employs TRBV10-2 and TRBJ2-3; possible D gene TRBD2, 6 bases. From germline, CDR1 is WSHSY and CDR2 SAAADI. Trimming shortened V by 4 bases and J by 5 bases, and 7 bases separated the two germline ends. This CDR3 spans 12 amino acids. For the CDR3, the DNA is TGCGCCAGCAGTGGGCGGGGAGATACGCAGTATTTT. Its protein product is CASSGRGDTQYF.

This sequence joins TRBV19 and TRBJ1-1; D is unclear. This CDR3 region has 13 residues. V lost 6 bases to trimming and J lost 0 bases, with 8 bases between them. Germline CDR1 is LNHDA and CDR2 is SQIVND (reference sequence). The CDR3 DNA sequence: TGTGCCAGTAGCCGTACATTGAACACTGAAGCTTTCTTT. It codes for CASSRTLNTEAFF. Combining the CDR3 with reference TRBV19 and TRBJ1-1 gives the whole variable domain DGGITQSPKYLFRKEGQNVTLSCEQNLNHDAMYWYRQDPGQGLRLIYYSQIVNDFQKGDIAEGYSVSREKKESFPLTVTSAQKNPTAFYLCASSRTLNTEAFFGQGTRLTVV.

The chain employs TRBV7-9 and TRBJ1-1; 9 bases line up with TRBD1. Germline V gives CDR1 SEHNR, CDR2 FQNEAQ (reference sequence). The CDR3 runs to 14 residues. The V gene end was trimmed by 5 bases and the J gene end by 6 bases; junction bases not matched to a gene: 7. The DNA for the CDR3 is TGTGCCAGCAGCCACCGGACAGGGGACCCTGAAGCTTTCTTT. It encodes CASSHRTGDPEAFF.

The chain recombines TRBV10-2 with TRBJ2-7; D unresolved. This CDR3 comprises 11 residues. Trimming shortened V by 7 bases and J by 7 bases, and 11 bases separated the two germline ends. The germline gives CDR1 WSHSY, CDR2 SAAADI. Here the CDR3 DNA reads TGCGCCAGCAATGGGGTTGCTGAGCAGTACTTC. It encodes CASNGVAEQYF.